The 20 T cell receptor beta chains below all came from one sample that was sequenced in a study of beta chain features in type 1 diabetes. Reverse transcription of all isolated RNA meant that expressed TCRB transcripts were sequenced. Sequenced by immunoSEQ multiplex PCR; TCRdb stores in-frame clones only, minus some. The sample contains roughly 290,000 clones, under 8.5% of which appear only once. The specimen sequenced was central memory CD4+ T cells from blood. The receptors were sampled from a woman aged 18-29 years in good health.

On this clone: Other DNA sequences in the same sample also yield this CDR3. The genes are TRBV2 and TRBJ1-5; D might be TRBD1 (5 bases). V shed 3 bases and J shed 4 bases, with 10 bases lying between them. The CDR3 loop spans 14 amino acids. The germline CDR1 and CDR2 sequences are SNHLY and FYNNEI. The CDR3 protein is CASSDGRGNQPQHF. The CDR3 nucleotides read TGTGCCAGCAGTGATGGTAGGGGAAATCAGCCCCAGCATTTT.

This clone was seen more than once but under ten times. This chain links TRBV5-8 with TRBJ2-3, with TRBD2 identical over 12 bases. Germline V lookup: CDR1 SGHTS, CDR2 YDEGEE. With V trimmed by 4 bases and J by 3 bases, 0 bases remained unmatched. The CDR3 runs 14 residues. CDR3 sequence reads: CASSLAGGTDTQYF. In nucleotides, the CDR3 is TGTGCCAGCAGCCTAGCGGGGGGGACAGATACGCAGTATTTT.

This clone was counted a few times. The V and J genes are TRBV2 and TRBJ2-1; 14 bases map to TRBD2. V lost 2 bases, J lost 1 base, and 19 bases stayed unmatched. The germline V gene has CDR1 SNHLY and CDR2 FYNNEI. CDR3 length: 23 amino acids. The CDR3 sequence: CASSEPGTSGGLVGIGSYNEQFF. CDR3 DNA: TGTGCCAGCAGTGAACCCGGGACTAGCGGGGGCCTCGTGGGGATTGGGTCCTACAATGAGCAGTTCTTC.

The chain uses TRBV27 and TRBJ2-2; D not certain. Germline V gene data show CDR1 as MNHEY and CDR2 as SMNVEV (reference sequence). CDR3 size: 12 residues. Between the trimmed V and J ends, which lost 3 bases and 7 bases, there was a span of 6 bases. CDR3 protein: CASSFVIGELFF. The CDR3 DNA reads TGTGCCAGCAGTTTCGTGATCGGGGAGCTGTTTTTT.

This clone was detected a few times. The chain joins TRBV7-2 to TRBJ2-5; D ambiguous. CDR1 is SGHTA and CDR2 is FQGNSA in the germline V gene. The CDR3 runs 11 residues. The ends were cut back, 3 bases at V and 9 bases at J, with 8 bases in the middle. The CDR3 bases are TGTGCCAGCAGCTTTAGTTACTCCCAGTACTTC. This codes for CASSFSYSQYF.

This clone has at least ten counts. The J gene is TRBJ2-3, the V gene TRBV7-2; 7 bases are shared with TRBD2. CDR1 SGHTA and CDR2 FQGNSA come from the germline V gene. The CDR3 covers 16 residues. V shed 0 bases, J shed 1 base, and the junction held 4 bases outside the gene matches. CDR3 in DNA: TGTGCCAGCAGCTTAGCTGGCGGGAGCGGCACAGATACGCAGTATTTT. It encodes CASSLAGGSGTDTQYF.

This clone was detected many times. V usage is TRBV7-2 and J usage is TRBJ2-7, with D perhaps being TRBD1 or TRBD2 (5 bases each). The CDR3 sequence is 15 residues long. From germline, CDR1 is SGHTA and CDR2 FQGNSA. Trimming pared 10 bases from V and 0 bases from J, leaving 19 bases between. The CDR3 DNA is TGTGCCACAAAATCCCAACGGGGCAGCTCCTACGAGCAGTACTTC. Its translation is CATKSQRGSSYEQYF.

This chain links TRBV5-4 with TRBJ1-1; possible D gene TRBD1, 5 bases. The CDR3 covers 12 residues. Germline V lookup: CDR1 SGHNT, CDR2 YYREEE (reference sequence). V shed 2 bases and J shed 9 bases, with 11 bases lying between them. As DNA, the CDR3 is TGTGCCAGCAGCTTCTCAGGGTTCCAAGCTTTCTTT. Residues: CASSFSGFQAFF.

This clone has more than one count but fewer than ten. The chain links TRBV5-6 to TRBJ2-1; 7 nucleotides align to TRBD1. The germline gives CDR1 SGHDT, CDR2 YYEEEE. The CDR3 sequence is 14 residues long. J lost 6 bases, V lost 4 bases, and 7 bases had no gene match. The CDR3 spells CASSLRGQANEQFF. The DNA for the CDR3 is TGTGCCAGCAGCCTGCGAGGACAGGCCAATGAGCAGTTCTTC. Combining the CDR3 with reference TRBV5-6 and TRBJ2-1 gives the whole variable domain DAGVTQSPTHLIKTRGQQVTLRCSPKSGHDTVSWYQQALGQGPQFIFQYYEEEERQRGNFPDRFSGHQFPNYSSELNVNALLLGDSALYLCASSLRGQANEQFFGPGTRLTVL.

This clone was counted many times. The same CDR3 can be traced to other DNA sequences in this sample. The chain joins TRBV11-2 to TRBJ2-3; a possible D gene is TRBD2 (6 bases). The CDR3 runs to 15 residues. V was shortened by 1 base and J by 1 base, with 9 bases between the two germline ends. CDR1 is SGHAT, CDR2 FQNNGV, per germline. CDR3 protein: CASSLVAGRTDTQYF. The DNA for the CDR3 is TGTGCCAGCAGCTTAGTTGCGGGGCGCACAGATACGCAGTATTTT.

The rearrangement uses TRBV5-6 and TRBJ1-3, with TRBD1 as a possible D gene (6 bases). The ends were cut back, 5 bases at V and 4 bases at J, with 13 bases in the middle. The CDR3 spans 14 residues. Germline V gene lookup returns CDR1 SGHDT and CDR2 YYEEEE. CDR3 DNA sequence: TGTGCCAGCAGGGTCACAGGGAGCGGAAACACCATATATTTT. Its protein is CASRVTGSGNTIYF.

This clone was seen only a few times. The rearrangement links TRBV4-3 to TRBJ1-6; D is ambiguous. This CDR3 is 14 amino acids long. V lost 6 bases and J lost 10, with 16 bases in between. Germline CDR1 LGHNA, CDR2 YSLEER. The CDR3 sequence: CASSSSRIGSPLHF. Written as DNA, the CDR3 is TGCGCCAGCAGTTCGTCCCGGATCGGATCACCCCTCCACTTT.

The J gene is TRBJ1-1, the V gene TRBV11-2; D gene ambiguous. CDR1 and CDR2 (germline): SGHAT, FQNNGV. V was trimmed by 1 base and J by 11 bases, leaving 20 bases between them. The CDR3 extends over 15 amino acids. The CDR3 is CASSLVSGQVSRAFF. As DNA, the CDR3 is TGTGCCAGCAGCTTAGTAAGTGGGCAGGTCTCGAGGGCTTTCTTT. The whole variable domain, filled in from reference TRBV11-2 and TRBJ1-1, reads EAGVAQSPRYKIIEKRQSVAFWCNPISGHATLYWYQQILGQGPKLLIQFQNNGVVDDSQLPKDRFSAERLKGVDSTLKIQPAKLEDSAVYLCASSLVSGQVSRAFFGQGTRLTVV.

The chain's CDR3 is CASRETPSGSTETQYF. CDR3 coding DNA: TGTGCCAGCAGGGAAACACCTAGCGGGAGCACAGAGACCCAGTACTTC. This chain links TRBV2 with TRBJ2-5; the match to TRBD2 covers 10 bases. CDR1 is SNHLY, CDR2 FYNNEI, per germline. V was pared by 6 bases and J by 4 bases, with 11 bases of the junction left unmatched. The CDR3 totals 16 residues.

In this sample, this clone turned up a few times. The V gene is TRBV30, the J gene TRBJ1-1, with D unclear. Germline-derived CDR1 and CDR2 are GTSNPN and SVGIG (reference sequence). The CDR3 sequence is 14 residues long. The germline V and J ends were trimmed by 2 bases and 5 bases, with 15 bases remaining between them. In DNA, the CDR3 is TGTGCCTGGAGTACCCTGGTAAGCCGGACTGAAGCTTTCTTT. As protein: CAWSTLVSRTEAFF.

This clone has just a few counts. At one boundary the junction diverges from the germline segment, which might be a read error. The chain links TRBV20-1 to TRBJ1-1; TRBD1 matches 9 bases. The germline V gene has CDR1 DFQATT and CDR2 SNEGSKA (reference sequence). This CDR3 is built from 11 residues. CDR3 in DNA: TGCAGTGCTAGAGGAGGGACAGGGACCGAATTT. This encodes CSARGGTGTEF.

This clone appeared many times. The chain is built from TRBV28 and TRBJ2-1; D is perhaps TRBD2 (5 bases). Germline CDR1 and CDR2: MDHEN and SYDVKM. The CDR3 contains 19 residues. Trimming pared 2 bases from V and 0 bases from J, leaving 20 bases between. Here the CDR3 reads CASSLRSWTKRSSYNEQFF. The CDR3 DNA reads as TGTGCCAGCAGTTTAAGGTCGTGGACGAAGCGGAGCTCCTACAATGAGCAGTTCTTC.

The chain combines TRBV11-2 with TRBJ2-3; D remains ambiguous. This CDR3 is 14 amino acids long. Germline V CDR1 and CDR2: SGHAT, FQNNGV. With 3 bases removed from V and 5 bases from J, the gap between germline ends came to 12 bases. The CDR3 protein is CASSLSVGKDTQYF. The CDR3 nucleotides read TGTGCCAGCAGCTTGTCAGTAGGGAAAGATACGCAGTATTTT.

A note on this clone: This sample also contains other DNA sequences that code for the same CDR3. The chain is built from TRBV25-1 and TRBJ1-3; no firm D call. The CDR3 is made up of 13 amino acids. V lost 5 bases to trimming and J lost 0 bases, with 5 bases between them. From germline, CDR1 is MGHDK and CDR2 SYGVNS. Here the CDR3 reads CASSRGSGNTIYF. The CDR3 bases are TGTGCCAGCAGTCGGGGCTCTGGAAACACCATATATTTT.

The chain links TRBV19 to TRBJ2-7; perhaps TRBD2 as D (6 bases). With 5 bases removed from V and 4 bases from J, the gap between germline ends came to 18 bases. Germline assignment: CDR1 LNHDA and CDR2 SQIVND (reference sequence). This CDR3 has 15 residues. CDR3 coding DNA: TGTGCCAGTAGTTCCGGGGGAGCAGGCCGATACGAGCAGTACTTC. It specifies CASSSGGAGRYEQYF.